This TCR beta chain is drawn from a study of cytomegalovirus exposure and HLA in healthy donors. Note on this clone: What it binds is unknown.

Here immunoSEQ multiplex PCR was the method, and the copy in TCRdb shows in-frame clones only, minus some. Of about 110,000 clones listed, roughly 90% are singletons. Study findings and constraints: Clusters of TCRs from the first cohort tended to co-occur in the roughly 120 validation repertoires (as a later analysis found). Among TCR sequences, most were rare, though some public TCRs appeared in many donors. The study labeled more than 150 TCR beta chains cytomegalovirus-associated.

The donors were part of the validation cohort of 120 or so subjects. That cohort was separate from the first cohort, which comprised 500 to 700 subjects. The TCR originated in a woman aged 25 to 45 in good health and CMV-seropositive. Input material: PBMCs.

The CDR3 sequence is CSVQGLAGINEQFF. CDR3 in DNA: TGCAGCGTTCAGGGACTAGCGGGAATCAATGAGCAGTTCTTC. The chain is built from TRBV29-1 and TRBJ2-1; 13 positions match TRBD2. Trimming at V came to 5 bases and at J to 6 bases, leaving 4 bases not matched to a gene. The CDR3 runs to 14 residues. The germline V gene has CDR1 SQVTM and CDR2 ANQGSEA.